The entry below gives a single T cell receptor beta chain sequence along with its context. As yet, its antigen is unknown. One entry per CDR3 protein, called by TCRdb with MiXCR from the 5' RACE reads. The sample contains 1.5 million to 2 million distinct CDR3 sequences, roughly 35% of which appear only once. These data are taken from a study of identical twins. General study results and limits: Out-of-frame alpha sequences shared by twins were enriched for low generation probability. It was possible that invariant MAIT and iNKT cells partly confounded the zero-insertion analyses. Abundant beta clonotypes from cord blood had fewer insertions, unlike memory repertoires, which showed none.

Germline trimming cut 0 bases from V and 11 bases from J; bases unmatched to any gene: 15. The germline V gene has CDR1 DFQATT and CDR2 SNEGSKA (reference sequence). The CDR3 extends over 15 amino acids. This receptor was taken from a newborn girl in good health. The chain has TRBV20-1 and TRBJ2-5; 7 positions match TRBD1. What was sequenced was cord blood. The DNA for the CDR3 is TGCAGTGCTAGAGATTCACAGGGGCTTCTTAGGGAGCAGTACTTC. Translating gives CSARDSQGLLREQYF.